The 6 T cell receptor beta chains presented below share a single source sample, sequenced in a study of cytomegalovirus exposure and HLA in healthy donors. It was with 60 Vbeta and 13 Jbeta primers that the PCR ran. TCRdb's copy holds only in-frame clones and misses some; the assay was immunoSEQ multiplex PCR. The sample records about 170,000 clones, under 90% being singletons. Specimen: PBMCs. The source of these receptors is a male donor in good health and CMV-seronegative.

J is TRBJ2-2 and V is TRBV19; 9 positions agree with TRBD2. This CDR3 comprises 16 residues. Germline CDR1 is LNHDA and CDR2 is SQIVND (reference sequence). Trimming removed 6 bases from V and 2 bases from J; junction bases left unmatched: 7. The CDR3 region is CASRIGGGGNTGELFF. CDR3 nucleotides: TGTGCCAGTAGGATTGGCGGGGGGGGAAACACCGGGGAGCTGTTTTTT.

This clone was detected once. V gene TRBV9 combines with J gene TRBJ1-1; D unclear. This CDR3 comprises 13 residues. The germline V and J ends were trimmed by 0 bases and 6 bases, with 9 bases remaining between them. Germline CDR1 and CDR2: SGDLS and YYNGEE. CDR3 nucleotide sequence: TGTGCCAGCAGCGTAGTAGAGGGTCCTGAAGCTTTCTTT. The encoded protein is CASSVVEGPEAFF.

The V call is TRBV30, the J call TRBJ2-3; possible D gene TRBD2, 6 bases. CDR1 is GTSNPN, CDR2 SVGIG, per germline (reference sequence). CDR3 length equals 17 residues. Trimming stripped 0 bases from V and 2 bases from J, with 18 bases between. CDR3 residues: CAWSVVWIRGNTDTQYF. CDR3 DNA sequence: TGTGCCTGGAGTGTAGTTTGGATTCGCGGGAACACAGATACGCAGTATTTT.

The rearrangement links TRBV6-6 to TRBJ1-1; D is uncertain. Trimming took 2 bases from V and 0 from J, leaving 13 bases between them. The germline V gene encodes CDR1 MNHNY and CDR2 SVGAGI (reference sequence). This CDR3 comprises 16 residues. CDR3 protein: CASSYPRERVNTEAFF. CDR3 in DNA: TGTGCCAGCAGTTACCCTCGGGAAAGGGTGAACACTGAAGCTTTCTTT.

This clone was seen a handful of times. The rearrangement joins TRBV2 to TRBJ2-2; D not resolved. The CDR3 is 13 residues long. The germline V gene has CDR1 SNHLY and CDR2 FYNNEI. V was pared by 9 bases and J by 1 base, with 9 bases between. The CDR3 spells CASANGNTGELFF. As DNA, the CDR3 is TGTGCCAGTGCAAACGGGAACACCGGGGAGCTGTTTTTT.

J is TRBJ2-3 and V is TRBV7-6; maybe TRBD1 (6 bases). CDR1 is SGHVS, CDR2 FNYEAQ, per germline. The CDR3 runs to 15 residues. The ends were cut back, 5 bases at V and 8 bases at J, with 20 bases in the middle. The CDR3 region is CASSPLLSSRGTQYF. The CDR3 bases are TGTGCCAGCAGCCCTCTACTGTCTAGCAGGGGTACGCAGTATTTT.